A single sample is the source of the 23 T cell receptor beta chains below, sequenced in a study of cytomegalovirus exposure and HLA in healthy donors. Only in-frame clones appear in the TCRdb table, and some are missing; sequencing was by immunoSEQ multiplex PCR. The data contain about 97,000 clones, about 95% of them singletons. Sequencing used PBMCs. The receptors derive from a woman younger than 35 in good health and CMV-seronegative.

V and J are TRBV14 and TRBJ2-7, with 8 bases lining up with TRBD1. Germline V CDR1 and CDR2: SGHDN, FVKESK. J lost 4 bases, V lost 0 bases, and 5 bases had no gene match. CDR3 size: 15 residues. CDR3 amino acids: CASSQEFGQGYEQYF. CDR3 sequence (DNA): TGTGCCAGCAGCCAAGAGTTTGGACAGGGATACGAGCAGTACTTC.

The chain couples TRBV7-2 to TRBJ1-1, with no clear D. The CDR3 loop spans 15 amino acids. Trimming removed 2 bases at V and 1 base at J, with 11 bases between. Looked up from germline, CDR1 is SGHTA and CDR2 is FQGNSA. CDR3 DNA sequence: TGTGCCAGCAGCTTACTAGCGTATCAGAACACTGAAGCTTTCTTT. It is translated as CASSLLAYQNTEAFF.

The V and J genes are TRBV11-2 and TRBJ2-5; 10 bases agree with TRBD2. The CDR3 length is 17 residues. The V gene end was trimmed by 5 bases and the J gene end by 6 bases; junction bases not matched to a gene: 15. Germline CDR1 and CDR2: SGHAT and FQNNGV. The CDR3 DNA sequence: TGTGCCAGCAGCCAATCCGGGACTAGCGTGCTCGTGAAGACCCAGTACTTC. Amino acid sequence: CASSQSGTSVLVKTQYF.

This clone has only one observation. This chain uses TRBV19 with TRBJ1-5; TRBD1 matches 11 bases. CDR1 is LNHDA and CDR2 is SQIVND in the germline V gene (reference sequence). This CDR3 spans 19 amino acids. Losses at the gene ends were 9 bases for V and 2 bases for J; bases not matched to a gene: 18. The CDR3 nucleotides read TGTGCCAGCTGGGGGCGGACAGGGGGCCCTGCTTCGGGCAATCAGCCCCAGCATTTT. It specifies CASWGRTGGPASGNQPQHF.

CDR3 bases: TGTGCCAGCAGCTTGGGGCTAGCGGGCGGGGGTGAAGTTTACAATGAGCAGTTCTTC. Translated, it gives CASSLGLAGGGEVYNEQFF. V and J are TRBV5-8 and TRBJ2-1, with 8 positions matching TRBD2. This CDR3 region has 19 residues. CDR1 and CDR2 (germline): SGHTS, YDEGEE. V shed 0 bases and J 4 bases; nucleotides not matched to a gene: 15. Complete variable domain (other parts from reference TRBV5-8 and TRBJ2-1): EAGVTQSPTHLIKTRGQQATLRCSPISGHTSVYWYQQALGLGLQFLLWYDEGEERNRGNFPPRFSGRQFPNYSSELNVNALELEDSALYLCASSLGLAGGGEVYNEQFFGPGTRLTVL.

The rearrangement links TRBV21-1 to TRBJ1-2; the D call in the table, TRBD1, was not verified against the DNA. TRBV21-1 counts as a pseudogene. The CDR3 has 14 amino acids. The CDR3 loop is CASSKGQGARGYTF. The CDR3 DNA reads TGTGCCAGCAGCAAAGGGCAGGGGGCTAGGGGCTACACCTTC.

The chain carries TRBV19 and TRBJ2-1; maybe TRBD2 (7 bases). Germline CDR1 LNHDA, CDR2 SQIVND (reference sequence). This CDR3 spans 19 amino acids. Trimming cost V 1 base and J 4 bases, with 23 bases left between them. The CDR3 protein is CASSIGGRGAGALYNEQFF. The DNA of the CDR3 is TGTGCCAGTAGTATAGGGGGGCGTGGGGCGGGAGCTTTGTACAATGAGCAGTTCTTC.

In DNA, the CDR3 is TGTGCCAGCAGTCGTCAGGTAAACTACGAGCAGTACTTC. Protein: CASSRQVNYEQYF. The chain recombines TRBV27 with TRBJ2-7; D is ambiguous. The CDR3 loop spans 13 amino acids. Trimming removed 5 bases from V and 3 bases from J, with 11 bases in between. CDR1 is MNHEY and CDR2 is SMNVEV in the germline V gene (reference sequence).

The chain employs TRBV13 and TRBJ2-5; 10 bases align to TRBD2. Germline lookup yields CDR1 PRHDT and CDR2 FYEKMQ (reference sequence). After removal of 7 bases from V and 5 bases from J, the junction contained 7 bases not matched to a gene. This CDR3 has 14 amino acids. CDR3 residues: CASTVAGGSETQYF. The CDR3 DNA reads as TGTGCCAGCACAGTAGCGGGAGGTTCCGAGACCCAGTACTTC.

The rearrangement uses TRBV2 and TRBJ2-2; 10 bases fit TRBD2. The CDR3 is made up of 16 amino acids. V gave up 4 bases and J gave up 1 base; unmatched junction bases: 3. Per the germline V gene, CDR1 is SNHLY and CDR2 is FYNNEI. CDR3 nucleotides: TGTGCCAGCAGTGGAAGACTAGCGGGGAACACCGGGGAGCTGTTTTTT. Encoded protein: CASSGRLAGNTGELFF.

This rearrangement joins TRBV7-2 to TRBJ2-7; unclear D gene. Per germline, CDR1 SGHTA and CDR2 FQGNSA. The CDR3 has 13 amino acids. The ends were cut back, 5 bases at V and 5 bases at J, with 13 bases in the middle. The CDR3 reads CASSTPDKDEQYF. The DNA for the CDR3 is TGTGCCAGCAGCACACCCGACAAGGACGAGCAGTACTTC. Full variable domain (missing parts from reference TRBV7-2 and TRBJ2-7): GAGVSQSPSNKVTEKGKDVELRCDPISGHTALYWYRQSLGQGLEFLIYFQGNSAPDKSGLPSDRFSAERTGGSVSTLTIQRTQQEDSAVYLCASSTPDKDEQYFGPGTRLTVT.

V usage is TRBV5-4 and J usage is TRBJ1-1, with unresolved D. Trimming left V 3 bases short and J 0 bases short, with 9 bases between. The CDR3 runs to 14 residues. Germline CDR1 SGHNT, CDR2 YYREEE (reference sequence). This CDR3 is CASSSSVLNTEAFF. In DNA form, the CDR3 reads TGTGCCAGCAGCTCCTCGGTATTGAACACTGAAGCTTTCTTT.

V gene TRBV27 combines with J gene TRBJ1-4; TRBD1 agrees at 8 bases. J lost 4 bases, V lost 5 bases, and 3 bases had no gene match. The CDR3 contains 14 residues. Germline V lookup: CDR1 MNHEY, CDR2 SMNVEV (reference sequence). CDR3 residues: CASSRQGINEKLFF. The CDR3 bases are TGTGCCAGCAGTCGACAGGGGATTAATGAAAAACTGTTTTTT.

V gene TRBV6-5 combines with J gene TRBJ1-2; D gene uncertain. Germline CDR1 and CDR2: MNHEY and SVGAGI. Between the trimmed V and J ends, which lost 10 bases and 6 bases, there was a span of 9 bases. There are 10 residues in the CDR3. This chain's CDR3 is CATRLDGYTF. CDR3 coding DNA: TGTGCCACCAGGCTAGATGGCTACACCTTC.

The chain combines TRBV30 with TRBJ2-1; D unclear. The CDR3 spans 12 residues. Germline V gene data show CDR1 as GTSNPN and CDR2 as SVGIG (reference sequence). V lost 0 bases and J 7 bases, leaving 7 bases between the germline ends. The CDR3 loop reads CAWSVLPNEQFF. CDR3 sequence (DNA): TGTGCCTGGAGTGTACTGCCGAATGAGCAGTTCTTC.

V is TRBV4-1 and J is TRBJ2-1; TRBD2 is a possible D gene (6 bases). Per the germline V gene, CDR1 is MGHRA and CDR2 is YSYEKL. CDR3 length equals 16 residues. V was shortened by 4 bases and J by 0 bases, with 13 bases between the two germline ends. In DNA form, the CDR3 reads TGCGCCAGCAGCCCCACTGGGAGGAGCTCCTACAATGAGCAGTTCTTC. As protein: CASSPTGRSSYNEQFF.

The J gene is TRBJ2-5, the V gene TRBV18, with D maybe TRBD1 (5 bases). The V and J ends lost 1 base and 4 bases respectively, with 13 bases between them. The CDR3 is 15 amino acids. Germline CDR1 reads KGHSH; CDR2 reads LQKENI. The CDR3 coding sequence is TGTGCCAGCTCACCACGTCAGGGTTGGGGAGAGACCCAGTACTTC. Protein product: CASSPRQGWGETQYF.

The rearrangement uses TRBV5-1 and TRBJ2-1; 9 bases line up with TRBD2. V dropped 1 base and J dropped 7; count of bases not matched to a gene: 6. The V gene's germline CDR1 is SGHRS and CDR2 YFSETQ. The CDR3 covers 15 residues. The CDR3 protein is CASSLIAGVGNEQFF. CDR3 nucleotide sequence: TGCGCCAGCAGCTTGATAGCGGGAGTGGGAAATGAGCAGTTCTTC.

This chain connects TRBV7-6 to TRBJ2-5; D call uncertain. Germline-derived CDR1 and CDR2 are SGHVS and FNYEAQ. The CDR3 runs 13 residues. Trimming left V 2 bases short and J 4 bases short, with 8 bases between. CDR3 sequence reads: CASSLWASETQYF. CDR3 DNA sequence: TGTGCCAGCAGCTTATGGGCGTCAGAGACCCAGTACTTC. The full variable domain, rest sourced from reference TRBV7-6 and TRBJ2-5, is GAGVSQSPRYKVTKRGQDVALRCDPISGHVSLYWYRQALGQGPEFLTYFNYEAQQDKSGLPNDRFSAERPEGSISTLTIQRTEQRDSAMYRCASSLWASETQYFGPGTRLLVL.

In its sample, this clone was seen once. DNA for the CDR3: TGTGCCAGCAGCGCCGGACAGGGGGCTGGTCAGCCCCAGCATTTT. Its translation: CASSAGQGAGQPQHF. The chain joins TRBV9 to TRBJ1-5, with 11 nucleotides matching TRBD1. This CDR3 is built from 15 residues. Germline V gene sequence: CDR1 SGDLS, CDR2 YYNGEE. The V and J ends lost 3 bases and 6 bases, in that order; junction bases with no gene match: 5.

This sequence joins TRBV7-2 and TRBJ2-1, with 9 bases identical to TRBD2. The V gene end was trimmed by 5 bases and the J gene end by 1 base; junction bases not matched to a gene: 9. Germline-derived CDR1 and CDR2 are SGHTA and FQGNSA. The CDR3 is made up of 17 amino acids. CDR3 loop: CASSHQGGGASYNEQFF. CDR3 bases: TGTGCCAGCAGCCATCAGGGCGGGGGGGCGTCCTACAATGAGCAGTTCTTC.

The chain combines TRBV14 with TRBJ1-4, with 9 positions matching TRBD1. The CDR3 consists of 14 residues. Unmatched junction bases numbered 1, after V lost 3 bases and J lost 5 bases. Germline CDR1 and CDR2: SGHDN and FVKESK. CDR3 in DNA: TGTGCCAGCAGCCAGGGGACAGGGAATGAAAAACTGTTTTTT. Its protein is CASSQGTGNEKLFF. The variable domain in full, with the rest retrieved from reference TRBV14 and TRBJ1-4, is EAGVTQFPSHSVIEKGQTVTLRCDPISGHDNLYWYRRVMGKEIKFLLHFVKESKQDESGMPNNRFLAERTGGTYSTLKVQPAELEDSGVYFCASSQGTGNEKLFFGSGTQLSVL.

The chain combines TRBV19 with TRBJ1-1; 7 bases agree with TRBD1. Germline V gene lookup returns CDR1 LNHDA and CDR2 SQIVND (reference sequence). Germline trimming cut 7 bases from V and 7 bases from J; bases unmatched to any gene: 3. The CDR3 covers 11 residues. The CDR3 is CASNGQVEAFF. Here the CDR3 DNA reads TGTGCCAGTAACGGACAGGTTGAAGCTTTCTTT.